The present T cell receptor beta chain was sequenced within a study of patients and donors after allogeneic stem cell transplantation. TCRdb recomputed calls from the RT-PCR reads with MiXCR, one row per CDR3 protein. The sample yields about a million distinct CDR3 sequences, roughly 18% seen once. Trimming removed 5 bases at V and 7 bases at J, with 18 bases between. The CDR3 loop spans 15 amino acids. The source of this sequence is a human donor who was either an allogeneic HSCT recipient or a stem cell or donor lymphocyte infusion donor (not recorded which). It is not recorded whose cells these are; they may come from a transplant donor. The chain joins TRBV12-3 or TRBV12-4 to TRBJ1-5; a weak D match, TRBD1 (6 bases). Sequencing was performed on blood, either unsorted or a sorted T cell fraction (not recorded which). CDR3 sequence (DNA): TGTGCCAGCAGTAAGGCGGGGGGCCTAGAGCAGCCCCAGCATTTT. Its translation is CASSKAGGLEQPQHF.